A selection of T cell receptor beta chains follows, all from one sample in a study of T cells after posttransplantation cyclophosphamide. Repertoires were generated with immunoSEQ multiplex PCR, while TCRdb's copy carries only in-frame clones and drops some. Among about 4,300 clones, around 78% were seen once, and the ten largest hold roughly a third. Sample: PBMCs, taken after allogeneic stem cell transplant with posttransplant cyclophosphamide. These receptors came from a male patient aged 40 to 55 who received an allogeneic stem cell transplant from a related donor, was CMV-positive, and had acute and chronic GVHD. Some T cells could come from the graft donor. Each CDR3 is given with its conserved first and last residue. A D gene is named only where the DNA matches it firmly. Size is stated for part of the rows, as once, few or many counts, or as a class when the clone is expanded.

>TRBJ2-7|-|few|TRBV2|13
TGTGCCAGCAACGAGGGAGCTCCTTCCGAGCAGTACTTC
CASNEGAPSEQYF
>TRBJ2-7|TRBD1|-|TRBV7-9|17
TGTGCCAGCAGCTCTACCCTTACGGACAGGGACTCCTACGAGCAGTACTTC
CASSSTLTDRDSYEQYF
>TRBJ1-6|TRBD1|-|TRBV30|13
TGTGCCTGTTCGACAGGGGGTAATTCACCCCTCCACTTT
CACSTGGNSPLHF
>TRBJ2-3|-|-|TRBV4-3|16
TGCGCCAGCAGCCAAGCAGAGGGCGCGGTGGCAGATACGCAGTATTTT
CASSQAEGAVADTQYF
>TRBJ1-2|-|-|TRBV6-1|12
TGTGCCAGCAGTTTTCAAAACTATGGCTACACCTTC
CASSFQNYGYTF
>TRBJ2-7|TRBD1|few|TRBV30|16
TGTGCCTGGAGTGTCACCGGGACAGGGCGGGGTAAGGAGCAGTACTTC
CAWSVTGTGRGKEQYF
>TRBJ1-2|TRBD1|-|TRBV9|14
TGTGCCAGCAGCGTAGATGGGGACAGGGATGGCTACACCTTC
CASSVDGDRDGYTF
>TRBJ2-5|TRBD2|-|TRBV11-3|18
TGTGCCGGCAGCTTAGATTGGACTAGCGGGAGGTATCAAGAGACCCAGTACTTC
CAGSLDWTSGRYQETQYF
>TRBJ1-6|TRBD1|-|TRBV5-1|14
TGCGCCAGCAGCCTTACAGGGGAATTTTCACCCCTCCACTTT
CASSLTGEFSPLHF
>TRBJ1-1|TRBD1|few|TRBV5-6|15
TGTGCCAGCAGCCGATGGGACAGCCTGAACACTGAAGCTTTCTTT
CASSRWDSLNTEAFF
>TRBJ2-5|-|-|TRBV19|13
TGTGCCAGCTCGACGGCGGCGGGGGAGACCCAGTACTTC
CASSTAAGETQYF
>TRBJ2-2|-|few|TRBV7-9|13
TGTGCCAGCAGCCGACTAGAGGTCGGGGAGCTGTTTTTT
CASSRLEVGELFF
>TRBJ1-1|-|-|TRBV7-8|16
TGTGCCAGCAGCTTGAACCGGGACATCGGGAACACTGAAGCTTTCTTT
CASSLNRDIGNTEAFF
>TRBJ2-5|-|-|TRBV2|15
TGTGCCAGCAGCGCCGATAAGAGCCCCATGGAGACCCAGTACTTC
CASSADKSPMETQYF
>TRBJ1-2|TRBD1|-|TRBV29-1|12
TGCAGCGTCGGGGGACAGACGGCTGGCTACACCTTC
CSVGGQTAGYTF
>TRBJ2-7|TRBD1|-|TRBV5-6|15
TGTGCCAGCAGGCCCTTAACCCGGACAGGGGAGGAGCAGTACTTC
CASRPLTRTGEEQYF
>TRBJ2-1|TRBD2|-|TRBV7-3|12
TGTGCCAGACTAGCGAGGTTTAGCGAGCAGTTCTTC
CARLARFSEQFF
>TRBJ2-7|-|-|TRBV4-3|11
TGCGCCAAAGAGACAGGCCACGAGCAGTACTTC
CAKETGHEQYF
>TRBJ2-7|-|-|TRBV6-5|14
TGTGCCAGCAGTTCGAATAGCGAGACCTACGAGCAGTACTTC
CASSSNSETYEQYF
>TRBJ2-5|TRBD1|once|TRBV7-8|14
TGTGCCAGCAGCCTCGACAGGGGACAAGAGACCCAGTACTTC
CASSLDRGQETQYF
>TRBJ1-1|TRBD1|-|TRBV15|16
TGTGCCACCAGTACCTATGCCGGGACAGGAAACATTAAAGCTTTCTTT
CATSTYAGTGNIKAFF
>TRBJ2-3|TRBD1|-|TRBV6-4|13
TGTGCCAGCAGTTCGGACAGGGGGGATACGCAGTATTTT
CASSSDRGDTQYF
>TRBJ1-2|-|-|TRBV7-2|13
TGTGCCAGCACTATCCGGGGGGCGCATGGCTACACCTTC
CASTIRGAHGYTF
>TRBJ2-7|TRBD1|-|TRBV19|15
TGTGCCAGTACCCCAGGACAGGGTGGACCGAACGAGCAGTACTTC
CASTPGQGGPNEQYF
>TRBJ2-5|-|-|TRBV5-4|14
TGTGCCAGCAGCTTGTATGGCTTTTCAGAGACCCAGTACTTC
CASSLYGFSETQYF
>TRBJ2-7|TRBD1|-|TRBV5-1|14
TGCGCCAGCAGCCCCGGGACAGGGGGCTACGAGCAGTACTTC
CASSPGTGGYEQYF
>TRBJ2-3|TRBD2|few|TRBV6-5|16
TGTGCCAGCAGTTACTCCCCCCGGGGGGGGGTAGATACGCAGTATTTT
CASSYSPRGGVDTQYF
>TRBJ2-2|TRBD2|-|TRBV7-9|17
TGTGCCAGCAGCCCGGGGGCTAGCGGGATGGGAACCGGGGAGCTGTTTTTT
CASSPGASGMGTGELFF
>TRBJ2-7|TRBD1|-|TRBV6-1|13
TGTGCCAGCGGACCGGGACAGGGGTACGAGCAGTACTTC
CASGPGQGYEQYF
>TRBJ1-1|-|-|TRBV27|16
TGTGCCAGCAGTTTCGTCGCGGGGGGCAGTGGCACTGAAGCTTTCTTT
CASSFVAGGSGTEAFF
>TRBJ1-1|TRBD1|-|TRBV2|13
TGTGCCAGCTTGGGACTTCCGGGACAGGGTGCTTTCTTT
CASLGLPGQGAFF
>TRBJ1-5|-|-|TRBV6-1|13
TGTGCCAGCAGTGAATTGTGGAGTCAGCCCCAGCATTTT
CASSELWSQPQHF
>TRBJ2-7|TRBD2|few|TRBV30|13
TGTGCTCTGAGGCGGGAGAGCTCCTACGAGCAGTACTTC
CALRRESSYEQYF
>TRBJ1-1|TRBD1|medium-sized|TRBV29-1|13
TGCAGCGTTGATGAGACAGGGGACACTGAAGCTTTCTTT
CSVDETGDTEAFF
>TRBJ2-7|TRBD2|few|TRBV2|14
TGTGCCAGCAGGGTGGGACTAGCGACGGGTGAGCAGTACTTC
CASRVGLATGEQYF
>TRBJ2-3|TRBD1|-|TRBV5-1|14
TGCGCCAGCCAACCGGGACAGGTGACAGATACGCAGTATTTT
CASQPGQVTDTQYF
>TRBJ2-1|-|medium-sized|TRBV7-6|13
TGTGCCAGCAGCCAGGCAGCCTACAATGAGCAGTTCTTC
CASSQAAYNEQFF
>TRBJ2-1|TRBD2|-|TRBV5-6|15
TGTGCCAGCAGCCGGGCGGGGGAGGGGTACAATGAGCAGTTCTTC
CASSRAGEGYNEQFF
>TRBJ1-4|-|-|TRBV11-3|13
TGTGCCAGCAGCCCTGGAGCAGATGAAAAACTGTTTTTT
CASSPGADEKLFF
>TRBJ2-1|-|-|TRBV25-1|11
TGTGCCAGCAGTGTAGGCCCGGGGCAGTTCTTC
CASSVGPGQFF
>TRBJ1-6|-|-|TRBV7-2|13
TGTGCCAGCAGCTCACAACAGGATTCACCCCTCCACTTT
CASSSQQDSPLHF
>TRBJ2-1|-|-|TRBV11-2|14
TGTGCCAGCAAGGGGTTGTGGGCCGACAATGAGCAGTTCTTC
CASKGLWADNEQFF
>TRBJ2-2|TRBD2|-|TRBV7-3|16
TGTGCCAGCAGACCGCCCGGACTAGCGGGAACCGGGGAGCTGTTTTTT
CASRPPGLAGTGELFF
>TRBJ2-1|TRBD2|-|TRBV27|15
TGTGCCAGCAGGCTAGCGGGAGCTCATCCCAATGAGCAGTTCTTC
CASRLAGAHPNEQFF
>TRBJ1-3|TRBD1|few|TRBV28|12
TGTGCCAGCAGCCTACAGGGGAACACCATATATTTT
CASSLQGNTIYF
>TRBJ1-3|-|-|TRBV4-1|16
TGCGCCAGCAGCGCCCGTACCACAGACTCTGGAAACACCATATATTTT
CASSARTTDSGNTIYF
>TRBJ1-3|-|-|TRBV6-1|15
TGTGCCAGCAGTGAATCTTCAGGGGTTGGAAACACCATATATTTT
CASSESSGVGNTIYF
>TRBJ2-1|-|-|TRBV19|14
TGTGCCAGTAGTACGAAACAGGGACCCTATGAGCAGTTCTTC
CASSTKQGPYEQFF
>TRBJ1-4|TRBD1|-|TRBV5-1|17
TGCGCCAGCAGCTTGGCCTGGACAGGTGCAACTAATGAAAAACTGTTTTTT
CASSLAWTGATNEKLFF
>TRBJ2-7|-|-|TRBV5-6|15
TGTGCCACCACGATCTGGGCCGGGAGCTCCTACGAGCAGTACTTC
CATTIWAGSSYEQYF
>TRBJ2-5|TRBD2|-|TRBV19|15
TGTGCCAGTAGTATCCGTAGCGGGAGGGGGGAGACCCAGTACTTC
CASSIRSGRGETQYF
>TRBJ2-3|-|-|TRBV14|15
TGTGCCAGCAGCCGCCAGGATCTCTACACAGATACGCAGTATTTT
CASSRQDLYTDTQYF
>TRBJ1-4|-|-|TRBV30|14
TGTGCCTGGAGTGTGCCGGGAGGTGGGGAAAAACTGTTTTTT
CAWSVPGGGEKLFF
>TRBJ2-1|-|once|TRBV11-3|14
TGTGCCAGCAGACCTATTACAGGTTCAGGTGAGCAGTTCTTC
CASRPITGSGEQFF
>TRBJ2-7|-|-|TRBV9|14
TGTGCCAGCACCGTGAGTTCCACCCCCTACGAGCAGTACTTC
CASTVSSTPYEQYF
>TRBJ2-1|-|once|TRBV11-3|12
TGTGCCAGCAGCTTAGGGCAGAATGAGCAGTTCTTC
CASSLGQNEQFF
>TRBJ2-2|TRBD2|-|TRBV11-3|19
TGTGCCAGCAGCTTAGCAGGTAGCGGGAGCCTCGAGTACACCGGGGAGCTGTTTTTT
CASSLAGSGSLEYTGELFF